The source of this T cell receptor (beta chain) is a study of blood T cell repertoires in COVID-19. Method: immunoSEQ multiplex PCR; TCRdb's copy keeps in-frame clones and lacks some. Of 250,000 to 350,000 clones in the sample, around 85% are singletons; the top ten hold 3.5% to 5.5%. Germline loops: CDR1 SGHVS, CDR2 FNYEAQ. The CDR3 is 17 amino acids. V trimming: 5 bases; J trimming: 6 bases; junction bases outside the gene matches: 10. Sequencing was carried out using PBMCs or T cells enriched from blood (not recorded which). The clonotype was recovered from a woman aged 30 to 39 who had recovered from COVID-19. V and J are TRBV7-6 and TRBJ2-2; 12 positions match TRBD1. The CDR3 nucleotides read TGTGCCAGCAGCCGGGACAGGGGGCGAGCTATGGCCGGGGAGCTGTTTTTT. This codes for CASSRDRGRAMAGELFF.